The present entry profiles one TCR beta chain with its context. Its antigen is currently not known. No per-base quality is available; no much larger clone lies one base away. Other DNA sequences of this sample code for an identical CDR3. According to the study, the label for this sample's treatment or condition signals: roughly 20 received Ad26.COV2.S at low or high dose, single or two shots; several received placebo; per-sample allocation not given. Repertoires of vaccine and placebo recipients were sequenced from samples taken on day 63 after the first injection. Cohort 1b enrolled 20 to 30 adults aged 18-55 years at a single site in Boston, USA, between 29 July and 7 August 2020. Ad26.COV2.S was a replication-incompetent adenovirus type 26 vector that expressed a prefusion-stabilized SARS-CoV-2 spike protein derived from the original Wuhan strain. The data derive from a study of Ad26.COV2.S vaccination and SARS-CoV-2 variants (dated by TCRdb to the early 2020s). As for the study more broadly: Donors in the vaccine arm were drawn from COV1001, a phase I-IIa trial of Ad26.COV2.S in healthy adults that was multicentre, randomized, double-blind and placebo-controlled. Dosing of Ad26.COV2.S was intramuscular, at either 5x10^10 or 1x10^11 viral particles, delivered as one shot or as two shots spaced 56 days apart. The specificity and breadth of SARS-CoV-2-reactive T cell receptors after Ad26.COV2.S vaccination were assessed by TCRbeta repertoire sequencing. A total of roughly 30 samples were included in the TCR-sequenced set, comprising some 20 Ad26.COV2.S vaccine recipients, 5 placebo recipients and 8 SARS-CoV-2 convalescent individuals. Participants in the trial were split at random into five groups of five each, receiving low-dose or high-dose Ad26.COV2.S once or twice, or else placebo on both occasions. Blinding of investigators to trial group allocation was maintained during experiments and outcome assessment. Summary of the overall study and its limitations: Vaccine and placebo recipients had similar non-spike TCR breadth, a finding consistent with the vaccine containing only spike. It was noted by the authors that total T cell responses may have been underestimated by the TCR breadth and depth analyses. The study was not powered for comparison of responses between vaccine doses or regimens. Higher spike-specific TCR breadth was observed in Ad26.COV2.S recipients than in placebo recipients (P = 0.0014). Substantial breadth of spike-specific CD8+ and CD4+ T cell responses was reported after vaccination.

The immunoSEQ Assay was used to sequence TCRbeta CDR3 regions. After extraction, genomic DNA underwent amplification by bias-controlled multiplex PCR, followed by high-throughput sequencing. The study's processing was this. To quantify the absolute abundance of every unique TCRbeta CDR3 region, sequences were collapsed and filtered. T cell fraction was estimated by normalizing TCRbeta template counts to usable DNA, which was measured by amplifying reference genes present in all nucleated cells. Repertoire TCRs were annotated as SARS-CoV-2-specific by exact matching of V gene, CDR3 amino acid sequence and J gene to a known reactive TCR set. MIRA supplied the reference SARS-CoV-2 TCR set, which was filtered for enrichment in COVID-19-positive ImmuneCODE repertoires so that public or cross-reactive TCRs were removed. Using the MIRA antigens, annotated TCRs were further analysed by specific ORF or by position within an ORF. Depth was the summed frequency of annotated unique rearrangements, while breadth was defined as annotated unique rearrangements over total unique productive rearrangements. TCR breadth was compared between groups using two-sided Wilcoxon rank-sum tests. TCRdb limited this immuneACCESS table to in-frame rearrangements with V and J called. A share of clones is missing; checked studies link under half to unresolved V genes, and the rest is unexplained. Clone size and V and J calls were adopted from that table, with D and trimming inferred from the DNA. Counted in this sample were 400,000 to 500,000 clones; approximately 92% of them appeared once. The ten top clones hold about 2.7% of the sample.

The CDR3, from cysteine to phenylalanine, totals 15 residues. Here the CDR3 DNA is all that survives: 45 bases in frame from base 1. The germline V gene gives CDR1 as SGHAT and CDR2 as FQNNGV. At the junction V is shortened by 1 base and J by 4 bases; bases outside the gene matches: 1. The sequence joins TRBV11-2 to TRBJ2-1; 10 middle bases align to TRBD2. This clonotype originated in a person between 18 and 65 years old who received the Ad26.COV2.S COVID-19 vaccine or a placebo. Sequenced material: peripheral blood, taken in a trial of Ad26.COV2.S vaccine versus placebo. The bases read TGTGCCAGCAGCTTAGGGACTAGCGGATACAATGAGCAGTTCTTC. Its protein reads: CASSLGTSGYNEQFF.